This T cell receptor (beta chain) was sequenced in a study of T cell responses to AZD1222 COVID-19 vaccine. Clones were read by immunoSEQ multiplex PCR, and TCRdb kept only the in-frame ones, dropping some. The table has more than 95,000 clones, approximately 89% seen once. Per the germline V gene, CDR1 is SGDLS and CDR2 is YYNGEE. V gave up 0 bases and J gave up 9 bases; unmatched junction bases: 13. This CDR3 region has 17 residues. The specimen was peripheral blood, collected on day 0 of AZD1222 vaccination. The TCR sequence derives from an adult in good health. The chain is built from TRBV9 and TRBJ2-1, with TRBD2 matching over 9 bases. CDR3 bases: TGTGCCAGCAGCGTAGAGTCGCGGGGGGGCCCAGGTAGTGAGCAGTTCTTC. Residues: CASSVESRGGPGSEQFF.